Shown below are 17 T cell receptor beta chains from a single sample sequenced in a study of T-cell memory formation after mild COVID-19. TCRdb used MiXCR to reprocess the 5' RACE reads, holding one entry per CDR3 protein. This sample has hundreds of thousands of distinct CDR3 sequences, with approximately 25% found just once. The sequenced sample consisted of PBMCs or a T cell subset sorted from them (not recorded which). Receptors originate from an adult woman who had mild COVID-19 (a few samples of this study predate the infection). Cell type and time point are not known.

This chain links TRBV7-2 with TRBJ1-1; D gene ambiguous. Trimming removed 5 bases from V and 1 base from J, with 8 bases in between. Germline CDR1 reads SGHTA; CDR2 reads FQGNSA. This CDR3 spans 13 amino acids. CDR3 bases: TGTGCCAGCAGCCGCAGACGGAACACTGAAGCTTTCTTT. Its protein is CASSRRRNTEAFF.

This clonotype was counted a few times. V usage is TRBV6-4 and J usage is TRBJ2-1; 7 nucleotides agree with TRBD1. With V trimmed by 4 bases and J by 2 bases, 11 bases remained unmatched. CDR3 length equals 17 residues. The germline gives CDR1 MRHNA, CDR2 SNTAGT. The CDR3 sequence is CASSAGRVTGTYNEQFF. The CDR3 coding sequence is TGTGCCAGCAGTGCTGGACGGGTGACAGGGACCTACAATGAGCAGTTCTTC.

This clonotype has only a few counts. The chain combines TRBV7-9 with TRBJ2-1; 10 nucleotides line up with TRBD2. The CDR3 runs to 17 residues. J gave up 7 bases and V 1 base, and 10 bases lay outside the gene matches. Germline assignment: CDR1 SEHNR and CDR2 FQNEAQ (reference sequence). The DNA of the CDR3 is TGTGCCAGCAGCTTAGGGGGACTAGCGTCCCCCGGGAATGAGCAGTTCTTC. This translates into CASSLGGLASPGNEQFF.

The chain combines TRBV6-5 with TRBJ1-5, with D perhaps TRBD1 (6 bases). The germline V gene encodes CDR1 MNHEY and CDR2 SVGAGI. V was pared by 4 bases and J by 6 bases, with 10 bases between. CDR3 length: 13 residues. The CDR3 coding sequence is TGTGCCAGCAGTTTACAGGGACCTCAGCCCCAGCATTTT. Translated: CASSLQGPQPQHF.

The chain has TRBV5-1 and TRBJ1-1; possibly TRBD1 for D (5 bases). V was shortened by 4 bases and J by 7 bases, with 11 bases between the two germline ends. Per germline, CDR1 SGHRS and CDR2 YFSETQ. This CDR3 is 12 amino acids long. The CDR3 region has the DNA TGCGCCAGCAGCCAAAAGAGGGGTGAAGCTTTCTTT. Its protein product is CASSQKRGEAFF. The variable domain in full, completed from reference TRBV5-1 and TRBJ1-1, reads KAGVTQTPRYLIKTRGQQVTLSCSPISGHRSVSWYQQTPGQGLQFLFEYFSETQRNKGNFPGRFSGRQFSNSRSEMNVSTLELGDSALYLCASSQKRGEAFFGQGTRLTVV.

This clonotype was detected only a few times. J is TRBJ1-5 and V is TRBV4-1, with D hard to call. Germline assignment: CDR1 MGHRA and CDR2 YSYEKL. The CDR3 loop spans 15 amino acids. The V end was cut by 0 bases, the J end by 0 bases, with 6 bases between. The CDR3 loop is CASSQDPLSNQPQHF. CDR3 bases: TGCGCCAGCAGCCAAGATCCCCTTAGCAATCAGCCCCAGCATTTT.

This clonotype has more than one count but fewer than ten. The chain combines TRBV9 with TRBJ2-1, with a weak D call TRBD1 (6 bases). Germline values: CDR1 SGDLS, CDR2 YYNGEE. This CDR3 contains 16 residues. With 0 bases removed from V and 5 bases from J, the gap between germline ends came to 15 bases. This CDR3 reads CASSVGGGRIDNEQFF. DNA of the CDR3: TGTGCCAGCAGCGTAGGAGGGGGTAGGATCGACAATGAGCAGTTCTTC.

The chain uses TRBV12-3 or TRBV12-4 and TRBJ1-2, with a possible D match to TRBD1 (6 bases). V gave up 2 bases and J gave up 6 bases, with 10 bases separating them. The CDR3 covers 13 residues. In DNA, the CDR3 is TGTGCCAGCAGTTTACAGGGGAAGAATGGCTACACCTTC. Translating it yields CASSLQGKNGYTF.

This clonotype was found a few times. The J gene is TRBJ2-3, the V gene TRBV11-1, with a weak D call TRBD1 (6 bases). This CDR3 contains 17 residues. Per the germline V gene, CDR1 is SGHAT and CDR2 is FQDESV (reference sequence). The ends were cut back, 1 base at V and 8 bases at J, with 22 bases in the middle. CDR3 nucleotides: TGTGCCAGCAGCTTAGTTCGAGGGGGAGCAGAGACGGTTACGCAGTATTTT. Translated: CASSLVRGGAETVTQYF.

This clonotype showed up just a few times. V gene TRBV27 combines with J gene TRBJ2-7; D is unclear. The CDR3 is 15 amino acids. V shed 0 bases and J shed 3 bases, with 12 bases lying between them. Germline CDR1 and CDR2: MNHEY and SMNVEV (reference sequence). CDR3 in DNA: TGTGCCAGCAGTTTATCAGCCCTGGGAATCTACGAGCAGTACTTC. It translates to CASSLSALGIYEQYF.

A few counts support this clonotype. The gene calls are TRBV5-1 and TRBJ2-5; possible D gene TRBD1, 6 bases. V lost 1 base to trimming and J lost 3 bases, with 13 bases between them. Germline V lookup: CDR1 SGHRS, CDR2 YFSETQ. The CDR3 is made up of 15 amino acids. The CDR3 coding sequence is TGCGCCAGCAGCTTGTCTCCCGGGACAAAAGAGACCCAGTACTTC. Translation gives CASSLSPGTKETQYF.

The J gene is TRBJ2-1, the V gene TRBV27; 8 positions match TRBD1. V lost 2 bases, J lost 7 bases, and 13 bases stayed unmatched. Per the germline V gene, CDR1 is MNHEY and CDR2 is SMNVEV (reference sequence). There are 17 residues in the CDR3. CDR3 sequence: CASSLTRQGQGRNEQFF. CDR3 nucleotides: TGTGCCAGCAGTTTAACGCGACAGGGGCAGGGTAGGAATGAGCAGTTCTTC.

This clonotype was seen only a few times. The genes are TRBV4-3 and TRBJ2-3; either TRBD1 or TRBD2 may supply D (5 bases each). Germline values: CDR1 LGHNA, CDR2 YSLEER. This CDR3 contains 16 residues. Trimming pared 0 bases from V and 2 bases from J, leaving 12 bases between. DNA of the CDR3: TGCGCCAGCAGCCAAGATAGGGACGCCTTCACAGATACGCAGTATTTT. This translates into CASSQDRDAFTDTQYF.

This clonotype has a count of ten or more. The chain links TRBV5-6 to TRBJ2-6, with 7 positions matching TRBD1. The germline CDR1 and CDR2 sequences are SGHDT and YYEEEE. The V segment lost 6 bases and the J segment 0 bases; nucleotides outside the gene matches: 12. The CDR3 extends over 18 amino acids. In DNA form, the CDR3 reads TGTGCCAGCACCTTTCCGGGACAGCACTACTCTGGGGCCAACGTCCTGACTTTC. Translation: CASTFPGQHYSGANVLTF.

The chain couples TRBV7-9 to TRBJ2-1, with D hard to call. The length of the CDR3 is 10 residues. V lost 1 base, J lost 15 bases, and 7 bases lay in between. Germline loops: CDR1 SEHNR, CDR2 FQNEAQ (reference sequence). CDR3 nucleotides: TGTGCCAGCAGCTTAGTTTTGTCGTTCTTC. Protein product: CASSLVLSFF.

The chain links TRBV7-3 to TRBJ2-1; D is uncertain. This CDR3 has 13 amino acids. V was shortened by 8 bases and J by 0 bases, with 8 bases between the two germline ends. Germline values: CDR1 SGHTA, CDR2 FQGTGA. The CDR3 bases are TGTGCCAGCGCTGAGAGCTCCTACAATGAGCAGTTCTTC. Its translation is CASAESSYNEQFF.

The chain's CDR3 is CASSPADTAAPLAKNIQYF. The CDR3 DNA reads TGTGCCAGCAGTCCGGCGGACACAGCCGCCCCTCTAGCCAAAAACATTCAGTACTTC. The rearrangement uses TRBV6-5 and TRBJ2-4, with a tentative D call TRBD1 (5 bases). The V end was cut by 5 bases, the J end by 0 bases, with 23 bases between. The germline gives CDR1 MNHEY, CDR2 SVGAGI. The CDR3 spans 19 residues.